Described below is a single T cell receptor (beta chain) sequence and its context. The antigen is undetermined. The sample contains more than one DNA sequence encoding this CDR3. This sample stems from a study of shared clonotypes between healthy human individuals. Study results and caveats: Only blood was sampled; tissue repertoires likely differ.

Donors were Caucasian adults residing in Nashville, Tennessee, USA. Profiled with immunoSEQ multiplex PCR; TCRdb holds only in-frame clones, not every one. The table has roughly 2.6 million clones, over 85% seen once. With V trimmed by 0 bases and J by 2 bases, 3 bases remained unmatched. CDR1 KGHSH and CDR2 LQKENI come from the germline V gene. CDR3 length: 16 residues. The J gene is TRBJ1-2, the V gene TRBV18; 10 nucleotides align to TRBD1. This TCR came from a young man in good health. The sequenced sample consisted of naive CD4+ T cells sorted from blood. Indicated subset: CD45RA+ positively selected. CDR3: CASSPPGTGANYGYTF. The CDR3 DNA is TGTGCCAGCTCACCACCCGGGACAGGGGCGAACTATGGCTACACCTTC.